Presented here are 11 T cell receptor beta chains from one specimen sequenced in a study of T-cell memory formation after mild COVID-19. TCRdb processed the 5' RACE reads anew with MiXCR; each CDR3 protein has one entry. The table has 250,000 to 300,000 distinct CDR3 sequences, over 7% seen once. The sample was PBMCs or a T cell subset sorted from them (not recorded which). These TCRs come from a man aged 18 to 29 who had mild COVID-19 (a few samples of this study predate the infection). Cell type and time point are not known.

This clonotype appeared a few times. This chain uses TRBV6-5 with TRBJ2-1; D might be TRBD2 (6 bases). The CDR3 sequence is 14 residues long. V lost 5 bases and J 5 bases, leaving 13 bases between the germline ends. CDR1 MNHEY and CDR2 SVGAGI come from the germline V gene. CDR3 loop: CASSNHPGDNEQFF. CDR3 DNA: TGTGCCAGCAGTAACCACCCGGGAGACAATGAGCAGTTCTTC.

The chain employs TRBV27 and TRBJ2-6; a weak D match, TRBD2 (5 bases). The V end lost 7 bases, the J end lost 2 bases, and 12 bases lay between the germline ends. Looked up from germline, CDR1 is MNHEY and CDR2 is SMNVEV (reference sequence). CDR3 length equals 15 residues. The CDR3 DNA reads TGTGCCAGCACCGGACTGGAGGCTGGGGCCAACGTCCTGACTTTC. This translates into CASTGLEAGANVLTF.

This clonotype has a handful of counts. The chain carries TRBV6-5 and TRBJ1-2; D ambiguous. Germline V gives CDR1 MNHEY, CDR2 SVGAGI. The CDR3 extends over 15 amino acids. V was shortened by 5 bases and J by 0 bases, with 13 bases between the two germline ends. CDR3 coding DNA: TGTGCCAGCAGTGAGTGGTCCCAGACTAACTATGGCTACACCTTC. Amino acid sequence: CASSEWSQTNYGYTF.

The chain joins TRBV5-1 to TRBJ2-5, with 10 bases that match TRBD2. Per germline, CDR1 SGHRS and CDR2 YFSETQ. Losses at the gene ends were 1 base for V and 4 bases for J; bases not matched to a gene: 7. This CDR3 region has 16 residues. The DNA for the CDR3 is TGCGCCAGCAGCTTGTCTACTAGCGGGGAGGGAGAGACCCAGTACTTC. This gives the protein CASSLSTSGEGETQYF.

The rearrangement links TRBV25-1 to TRBJ1-6; TRBD1 might be the D (5 bases). The V gene's germline CDR1 is MGHDK and CDR2 SYGVNS. CDR3 size: 14 residues. Between the trimmed V and J ends, which lost 3 bases and 7 bases, there was a span of 10 bases. DNA of the CDR3: TGTGCCAGCAGTGAGCAAGGGGTCAATTCACCCCTCCACTTT. It is translated as CASSEQGVNSPLHF. The full variable domain, its missing parts supplied by reference TRBV25-1 and TRBJ1-6, is EADIYQTPRYLVIGTGKKITLECSQTMGHDKMYWYQQDPGMELHLIHYSYGVNSTEKGDLSSESTVSRIRTEHFPLTLESARPSHTSQYLCASSEQGVNSPLHFGNGTRLTVT.

This clonotype has more than one count but fewer than ten. The V gene is TRBV12-3 or TRBV12-4, the J gene TRBJ2-4; the D gene is possibly TRBD1 (7 bases). The length of the CDR3 is 14 residues. Trimming cost V 2 bases and J 12 bases, with 17 bases left between them. CDR3: CASSLRRGRGAQYF. CDR3 bases: TGTGCCAGCAGTTTACGACGGGGCAGGGGGGCTCAGTACTTC.

The V call is TRBV7-2, the J call TRBJ2-5, with 14 positions matching TRBD2. CDR3 length: 15 residues. The germline V gene encodes CDR1 SGHTA and CDR2 FQGNSA. The V gene end was trimmed by 5 bases and the J gene end by 5 bases; junction bases not matched to a gene: 4. CDR3 protein: CASSTGTSGGETQYF. CDR3 nucleotides: TGTGCCAGCAGCACCGGGACTAGCGGGGGTGAGACCCAGTACTTC.

This clonotype has just a few counts. The chain recombines TRBV6-5 with TRBJ2-2, with D unresolved. Germline CDR1 and CDR2: MNHEY and SVGAGI. This CDR3 comprises 15 residues. Trimming stripped 3 bases from V and 6 bases from J, with 14 bases between. CDR3 bases: TGTGCCAGCAGTTATATCTTGGGTTCTCCCGGGGAGCTGTTTTTT. It translates to CASSYILGSPGELFF.

A few counts support this clonotype. The CDR3 DNA sequence: TGTGCCAGCAGTTACCGAACACCGAACACCGGGGAGCTGTTTTTT. Translating gives CASSYRTPNTGELFF. This chain links TRBV6-2 or TRBV6-3 with TRBJ2-2; D not resolved. V was shortened by 2 bases and J by 0 bases, with 7 bases between the two germline ends. CDR1 and CDR2 from the germline V gene are MNHEY and SVGEGT. This CDR3 has 15 amino acids.

This clonotype has just a few counts. The genes are TRBV7-3 and TRBJ2-7; D uncertain. The germline gives CDR1 SGHTA, CDR2 FQGTGA. The V gene lost 3 bases and the J gene lost 4 bases, with 10 bases spanning the gap. The CDR3 totals 13 residues. The CDR3, as DNA: TGTGCCAGCAGCTTGAACGAGAATTACGAGCAGTACTTC. Translation gives CASSLNENYEQYF.

This clonotype was picked up many times. This chain links TRBV4-3 with TRBJ2-3; 9 nucleotides line up with TRBD1. CDR3 size: 16 residues. V lost 4 bases, J lost 2 bases, and 7 bases stayed unmatched. Per germline, CDR1 LGHNA and CDR2 YSLEER. CDR3 nucleotides: TGCGCCAGCAGCCGCACCGGGACAGGGACCACAGATACGCAGTATTTT. This translates into CASSRTGTGTTDTQYF.